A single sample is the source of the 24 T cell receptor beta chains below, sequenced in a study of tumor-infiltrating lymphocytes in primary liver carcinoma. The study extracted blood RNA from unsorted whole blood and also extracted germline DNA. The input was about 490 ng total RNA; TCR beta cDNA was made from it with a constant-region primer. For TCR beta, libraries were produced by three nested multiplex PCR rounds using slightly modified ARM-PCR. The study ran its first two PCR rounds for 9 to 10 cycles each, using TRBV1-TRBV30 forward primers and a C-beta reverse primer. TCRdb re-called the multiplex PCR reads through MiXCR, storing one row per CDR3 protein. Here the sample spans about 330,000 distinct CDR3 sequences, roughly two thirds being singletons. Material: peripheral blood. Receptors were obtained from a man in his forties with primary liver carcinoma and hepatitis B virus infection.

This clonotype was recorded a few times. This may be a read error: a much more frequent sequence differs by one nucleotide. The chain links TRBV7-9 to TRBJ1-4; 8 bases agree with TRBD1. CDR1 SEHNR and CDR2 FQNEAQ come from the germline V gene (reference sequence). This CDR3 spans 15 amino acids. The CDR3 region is CTSSYRQGSNEKLFF. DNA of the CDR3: TGTACCAGCAGCTACCGACAGGGGTCTAATGAAAAACTGTTTTTT.

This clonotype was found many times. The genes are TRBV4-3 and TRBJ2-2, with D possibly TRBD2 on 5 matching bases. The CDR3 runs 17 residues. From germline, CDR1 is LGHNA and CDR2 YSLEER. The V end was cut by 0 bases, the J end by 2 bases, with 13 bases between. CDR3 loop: CASSQEFDSANTGELFF. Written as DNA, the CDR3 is TGCGCCAGCAGCCAAGAGTTTGATAGCGCCAACACCGGGGAGCTGTTTTTT.

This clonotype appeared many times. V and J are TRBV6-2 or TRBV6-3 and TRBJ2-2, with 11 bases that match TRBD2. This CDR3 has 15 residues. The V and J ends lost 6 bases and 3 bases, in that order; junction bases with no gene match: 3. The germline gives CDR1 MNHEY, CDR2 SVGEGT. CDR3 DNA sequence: TGTGCCAGCAGCGGACTAGCGGGCTACACCGGGGAGCTGTTTTTT. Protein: CASSGLAGYTGELFF.

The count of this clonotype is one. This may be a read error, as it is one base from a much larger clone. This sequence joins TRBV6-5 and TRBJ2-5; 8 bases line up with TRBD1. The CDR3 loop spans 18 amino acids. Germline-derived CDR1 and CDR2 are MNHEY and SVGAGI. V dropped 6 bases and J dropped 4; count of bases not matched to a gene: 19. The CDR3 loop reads CASSYRGNPGGCVETQYF. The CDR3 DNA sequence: TGTGCCAGCAGCTACCGGGGCAATCCAGGGGGCTGCGTAGAGACCCAGTACTTC.

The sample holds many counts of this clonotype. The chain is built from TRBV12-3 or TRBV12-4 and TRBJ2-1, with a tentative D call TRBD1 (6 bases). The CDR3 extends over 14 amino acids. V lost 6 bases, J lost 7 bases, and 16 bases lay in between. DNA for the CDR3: TGTGCCAGCAGGGACAGCCTGAGGGGGAATGAGCAGTTCTTC. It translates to CASRDSLRGNEQFF.

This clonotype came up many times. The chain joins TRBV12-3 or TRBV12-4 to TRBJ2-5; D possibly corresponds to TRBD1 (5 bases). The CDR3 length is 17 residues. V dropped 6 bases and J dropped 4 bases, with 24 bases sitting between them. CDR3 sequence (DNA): TGTGCCAGCAGCTACACCCTACAGGCAGGGTTGGGAGAGACCCAGTACTTC. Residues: CASSYTLQAGLGETQYF.

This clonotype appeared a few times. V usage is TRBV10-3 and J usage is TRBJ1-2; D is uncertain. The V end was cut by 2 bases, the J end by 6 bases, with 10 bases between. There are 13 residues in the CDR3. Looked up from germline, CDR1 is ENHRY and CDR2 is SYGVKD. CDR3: CAISELGEDGYTF. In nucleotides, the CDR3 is TGTGCCATCAGTGAGCTGGGAGAGGATGGCTACACCTTC.

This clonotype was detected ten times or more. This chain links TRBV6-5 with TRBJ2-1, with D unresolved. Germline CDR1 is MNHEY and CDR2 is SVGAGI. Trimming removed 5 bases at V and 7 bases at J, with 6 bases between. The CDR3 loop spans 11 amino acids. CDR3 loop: CASSPGNEQFF. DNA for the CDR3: TGTGCCAGCAGTCCTGGTAATGAGCAGTTCTTC.

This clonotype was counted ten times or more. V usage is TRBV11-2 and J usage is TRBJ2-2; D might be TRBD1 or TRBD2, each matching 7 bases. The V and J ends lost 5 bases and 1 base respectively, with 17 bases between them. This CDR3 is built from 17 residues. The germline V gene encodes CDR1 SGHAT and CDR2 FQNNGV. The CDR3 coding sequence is TGTGCCAGCAGCGCCCTGACAGGGAGGGTGAACACCGGGGAGCTGTTTTTT. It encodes CASSALTGRVNTGELFF. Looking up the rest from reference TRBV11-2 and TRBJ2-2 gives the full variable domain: EAGVAQSPRYKIIEKRQSVAFWCNPISGHATLYWYQQILGQGPKLLIQFQNNGVVDDSQLPKDRFSAERLKGVDSTLKIQPAKLEDSAVYLCASSALTGRVNTGELFFGEGSRLTVL.

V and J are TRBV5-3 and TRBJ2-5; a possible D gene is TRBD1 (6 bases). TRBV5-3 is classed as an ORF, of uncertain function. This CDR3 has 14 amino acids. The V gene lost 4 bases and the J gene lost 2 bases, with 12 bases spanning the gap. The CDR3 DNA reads TGTGCCAGAAGCGCCGGACAGCAACAAGAGACCCAGTACTTC. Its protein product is CARSAGQQQETQYF.

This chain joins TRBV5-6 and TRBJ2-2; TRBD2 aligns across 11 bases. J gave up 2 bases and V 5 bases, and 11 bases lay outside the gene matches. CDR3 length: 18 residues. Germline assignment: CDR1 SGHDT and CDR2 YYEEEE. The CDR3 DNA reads TGTGCCAGCAGGTCAATCCCGGGACTAGCGGAAAACACCGGGGAGCTGTTTTTT. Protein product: CASRSIPGLAENTGELFF. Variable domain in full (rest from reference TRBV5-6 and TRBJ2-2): DAGVTQSPTHLIKTRGQQVTLRCSPKSGHDTVSWYQQALGQGPQFIFQYYEEEERQRGNFPDRFSGHQFPNYSSELNVNALLLGDSALYLCASRSIPGLAENTGELFFGEGSRLTVL.

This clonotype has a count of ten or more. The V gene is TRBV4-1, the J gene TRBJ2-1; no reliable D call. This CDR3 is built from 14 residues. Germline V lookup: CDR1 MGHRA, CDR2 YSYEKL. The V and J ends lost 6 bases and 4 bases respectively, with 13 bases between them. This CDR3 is CASREAGLYNEQFF. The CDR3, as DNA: TGCGCCAGCAGGGAAGCCGGGCTTTACAATGAGCAGTTCTTC.

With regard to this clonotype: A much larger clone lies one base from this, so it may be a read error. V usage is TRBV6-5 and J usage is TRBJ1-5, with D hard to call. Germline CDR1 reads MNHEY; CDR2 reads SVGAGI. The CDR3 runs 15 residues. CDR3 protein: CASSYSFGSDQPQHF. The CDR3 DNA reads TGTGCCAGCAGTTACTCGTTTGGTAGCGATCAGCCCCAGCATTTT.

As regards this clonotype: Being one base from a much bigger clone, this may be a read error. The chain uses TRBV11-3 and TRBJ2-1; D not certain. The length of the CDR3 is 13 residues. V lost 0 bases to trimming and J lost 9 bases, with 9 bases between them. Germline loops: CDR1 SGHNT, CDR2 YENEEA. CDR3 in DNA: TGTGCCAGCAGCTTAGAATACAGTCGTGAGCAGTTCTTC. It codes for CASSLEYSREQFF.

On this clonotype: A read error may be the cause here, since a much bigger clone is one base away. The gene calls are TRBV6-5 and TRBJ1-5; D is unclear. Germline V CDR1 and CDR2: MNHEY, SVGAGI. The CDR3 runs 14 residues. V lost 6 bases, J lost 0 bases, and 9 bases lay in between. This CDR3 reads CASSHKGSNQPQHF. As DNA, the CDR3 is TGTGCCAGCAGCCACAAGGGTAGCAATCAGCCCCAGCATTTT.

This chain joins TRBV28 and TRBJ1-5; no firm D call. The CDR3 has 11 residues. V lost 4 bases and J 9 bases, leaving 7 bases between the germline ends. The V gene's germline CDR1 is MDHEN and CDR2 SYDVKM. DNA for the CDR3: TGTGCCAGCAGTTCGAATTGGCCCCAGCATTTT. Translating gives CASSSNWPQHF. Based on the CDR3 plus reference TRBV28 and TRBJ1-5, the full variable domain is DVKVTQSSRYLVKRTGEKVFLECVQDMDHENMFWYRQDPGLGLRLIYFSYDVKMKEKGDIPEGYSVSREKKERFSLILESASTNQTSMYLCASSSNWPQHFGDGTRLSIL.

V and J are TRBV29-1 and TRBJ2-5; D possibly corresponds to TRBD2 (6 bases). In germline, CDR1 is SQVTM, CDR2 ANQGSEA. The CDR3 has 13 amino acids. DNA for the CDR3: TGCAGTGTCACGGGACTTAACCAAGAGACCCAGTACTTC. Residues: CSVTGLNQETQYF.

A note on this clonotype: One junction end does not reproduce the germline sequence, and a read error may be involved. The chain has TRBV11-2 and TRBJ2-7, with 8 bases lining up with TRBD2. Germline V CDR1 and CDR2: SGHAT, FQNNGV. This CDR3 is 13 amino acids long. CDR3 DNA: TGTGCCAGCAGCTGGACTAGCCTCGGCGAGCAGCACTTC. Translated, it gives CASSWTSLGEQHF.

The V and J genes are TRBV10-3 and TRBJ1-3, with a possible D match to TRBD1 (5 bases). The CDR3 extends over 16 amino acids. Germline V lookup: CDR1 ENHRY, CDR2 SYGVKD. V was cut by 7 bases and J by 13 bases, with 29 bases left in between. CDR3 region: CAITGSGGNSGNAIYF. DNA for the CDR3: TGTGCCATCACCGGATCCGGGGGTAACTCTGGAAACGCTATATATTTT.

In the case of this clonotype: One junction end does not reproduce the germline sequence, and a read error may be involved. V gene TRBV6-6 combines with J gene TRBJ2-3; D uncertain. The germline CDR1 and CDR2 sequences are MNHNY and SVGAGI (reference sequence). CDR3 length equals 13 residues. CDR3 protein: CASSYSSSATQYF. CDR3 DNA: TGTGCCAGTAGTTACTCGAGTTCAGCTACGCAGTATTTT.

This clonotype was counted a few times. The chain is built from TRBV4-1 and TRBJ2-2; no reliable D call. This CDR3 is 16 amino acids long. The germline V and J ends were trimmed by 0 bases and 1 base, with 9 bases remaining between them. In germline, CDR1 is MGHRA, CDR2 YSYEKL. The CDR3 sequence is CASSQDRAKNTGELFF. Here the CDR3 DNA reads TGCGCCAGCAGCCAAGATCGGGCAAAGAACACCGGGGAGCTGTTTTTT.

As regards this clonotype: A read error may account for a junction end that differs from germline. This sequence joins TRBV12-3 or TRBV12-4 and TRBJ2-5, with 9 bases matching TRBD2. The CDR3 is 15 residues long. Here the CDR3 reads CVSRSGLAGRETRYF. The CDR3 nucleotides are TGTGTCAGCAGATCCGGTCTAGCGGGACGGGAGACCCGGTACTTC.

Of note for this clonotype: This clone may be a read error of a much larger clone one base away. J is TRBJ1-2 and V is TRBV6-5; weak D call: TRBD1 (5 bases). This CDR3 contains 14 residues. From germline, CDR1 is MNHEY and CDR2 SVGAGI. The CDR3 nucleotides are TGTGTCAGCAGTTACTCGGGGGGGAACTATGGCTACACCTTC. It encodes CVSSYSGGNYGYTF.

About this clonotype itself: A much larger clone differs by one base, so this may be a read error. CDR3 region: CAGSLDRSGKTDTQYF. Here the CDR3 DNA reads TGTGCCGGCAGCTTAGATCGGTCAGGGAAGACAGATACGCAGTATTTT. The V call is TRBV11-2, the J call TRBJ2-3, with a possible D match to TRBD1 (5 bases). Germline V lookup: CDR1 SGHAT, CDR2 FQNNGV. The CDR3 loop spans 16 amino acids.